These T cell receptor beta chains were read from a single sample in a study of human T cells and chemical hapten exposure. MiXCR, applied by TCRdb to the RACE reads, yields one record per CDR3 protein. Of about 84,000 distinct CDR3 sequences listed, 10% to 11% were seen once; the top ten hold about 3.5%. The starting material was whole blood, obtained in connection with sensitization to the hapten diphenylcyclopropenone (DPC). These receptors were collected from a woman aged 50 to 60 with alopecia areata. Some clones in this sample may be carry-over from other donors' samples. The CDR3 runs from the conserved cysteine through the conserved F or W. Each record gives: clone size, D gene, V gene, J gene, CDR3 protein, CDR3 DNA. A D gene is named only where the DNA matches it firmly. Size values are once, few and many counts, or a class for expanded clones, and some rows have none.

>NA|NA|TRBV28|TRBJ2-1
CASTVLGEQFF
TGTGCCAGCACTGTGTTAGGTGAGCAGTTCTTC
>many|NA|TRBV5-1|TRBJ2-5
CASSFGGGGNQETQYF
TGCGCCAGCAGCTTTGGAGGGGGCGGTAATCAAGAGACCCAGTACTTC
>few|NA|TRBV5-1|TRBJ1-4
CASSGNLIATNEKLFF
TGCGCCAGCAGCGGCAACCTAATTGCAACTAATGAAAAACTGTTTTTT
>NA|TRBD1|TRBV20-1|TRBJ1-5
CSARDRTGPGNQPQHF
TGCAGTGCTAGAGACCGGACAGGGCCTGGAAATCAGCCCCAGCATTTT
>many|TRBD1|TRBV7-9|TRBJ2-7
CASSSPGQAYEQYF
TGTGCCAGCAGCTCCCCGGGACAGGCCTACGAGCAGTACTTC
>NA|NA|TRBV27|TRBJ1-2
CASSLLPGPTNYGYTF
TGTGCCAGCAGTTTGTTGCCGGGACCGACTAACTATGGCTACACCTTC
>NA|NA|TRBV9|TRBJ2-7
CASSRDTTYEQYF
TGTGCCAGCAGCCGGGACACGACCTACGAGCAGTACTTC
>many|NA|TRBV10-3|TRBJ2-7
CAISVGPTGVSYEQYF
TGTGCCATCAGTGTAGGTCCTACGGGGGTTTCCTACGAGCAGTACTTC
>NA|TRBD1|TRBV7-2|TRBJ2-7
CASSSLGQVYEQYF
TGTGCCAGCAGCTCGCTGGGACAGGTCTACGAGCAGTACTTC
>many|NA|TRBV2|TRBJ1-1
CASNPGPFEAFF
TGTGCCAGCAATCCCGGCCCATTCGAAGCTTTCTTT
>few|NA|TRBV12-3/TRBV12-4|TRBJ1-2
CASSLRQIYGYTF
TGTGCCAGCAGTTTAAGGCAGATCTATGGCTACACCTTC
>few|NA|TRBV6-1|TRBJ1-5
CASSEGRQPQHF
TGTGCCAGCAGTGAAGGTCGGCAGCCCCAGCATTTT
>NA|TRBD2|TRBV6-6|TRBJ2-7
CASSYSGGRTAEQYF
TGTGCCAGCAGTTACTCGGGCGGGAGGACGGCCGAGCAGTACTTC
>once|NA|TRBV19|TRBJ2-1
CASSTTSHNEQFF
TGTGCCAGTAGTACTACCTCCCACAATGAGCAGTTCTTC
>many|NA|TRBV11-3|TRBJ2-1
CASSFSDPFHNEQFF
TGTGCCAGCAGCTTCTCCGATCCCTTTCACAATGAGCAGTTCTTC
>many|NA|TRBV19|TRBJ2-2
CASSIRPPAGELFF
TGTGCCAGTAGTATAAGGCCGCCGGCCGGGGAGCTGTTTTTT
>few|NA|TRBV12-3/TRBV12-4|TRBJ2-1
CASSLIRQGVFF
TGTGCCAGCAGTTTAATCCGGCAGGGCGTGTTCTTC
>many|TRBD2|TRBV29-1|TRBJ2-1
CSVDRPGLAGREQFF
TGCAGCGTCGACCGACCCGGACTAGCGGGGAGGGAGCAGTTCTTC
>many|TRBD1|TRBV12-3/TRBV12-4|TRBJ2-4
CASSLSGTGNIQYF
TGTGCCAGCAGCCTTTCCGGGACAGGGAACATTCAGTACTTC
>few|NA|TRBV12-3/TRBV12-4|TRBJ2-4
CASSPFGGQNIQYF
TGTGCCAGCAGCCCCTTTGGGGGGCAAAACATTCAGTACTTC
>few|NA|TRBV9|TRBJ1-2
CASSAFHSANYGYTF
TGTGCCAGCAGCGCCTTTCATTCAGCTAACTATGGCTACACCTTC
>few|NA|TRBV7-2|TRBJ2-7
CASSSEGDSSYEQYF
TGTGCCAGCAGCTCGGAGGGGGACAGCTCCTACGAGCAGTACTTC
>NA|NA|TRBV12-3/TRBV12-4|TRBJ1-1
CASRHPGPNTEAFF
TGTGCCAGCAGACACCCGGGACCTAACACTGAAGCTTTCTTT
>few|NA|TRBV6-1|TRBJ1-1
CASSHFLLVAEAFF
TGTGCCAGCAGCCACTTCCTGTTAGTCGCTGAAGCTTTCTTT
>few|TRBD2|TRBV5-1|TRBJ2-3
CASSLGREGLTDTQYF
TGCGCCAGCAGCTTAGGGCGGGAGGGCCTCACAGATACGCAGTATTTT
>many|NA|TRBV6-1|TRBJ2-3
CASFRDSNTDTQYF
TGTGCCAGCTTCCGGGATTCCAACACAGATACGCAGTATTTT
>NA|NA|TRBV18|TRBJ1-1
CASSPLPRDTEAFF
TGTGCCAGCTCACCACTCCCACGGGACACTGAAGCTTTCTTT
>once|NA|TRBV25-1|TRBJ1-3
CASRPQGTGNTIYF
TGTGCCAGCAGGCCCCAGGGAACCGGAAACACCATATATTTT
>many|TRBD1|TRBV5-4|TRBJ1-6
CASSLAQGAYSPLHF
TGTGCCAGCAGCTTGGCGCAGGGGGCTTATTCACCCCTCCACTTT
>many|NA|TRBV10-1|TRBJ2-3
CASSEGTWASPANTQYF
TGCGCCAGCAGTGAGGGGACCTGGGCGAGCCCCGCAAATACGCAGTATTTT
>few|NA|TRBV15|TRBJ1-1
CATSYWVNTEAFF
TGTGCCACCAGCTACTGGGTGAACACTGAAGCTTTCTTT
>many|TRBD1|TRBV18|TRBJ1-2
CASSPPGQGSYGYTF
TGTGCCAGCTCACCACCGGGACAGGGGAGCTATGGCTACACCTTC
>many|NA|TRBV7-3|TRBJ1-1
CASSLGRGPPLNTEAFF
TGTGCCAGCAGCTTAGGGAGGGGCCCGCCCCTGAACACTGAAGCTTTCTTT
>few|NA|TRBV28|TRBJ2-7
CASSPRPGSYEQYF
TGTGCCAGCAGCCCCCGGCCAGGGAGTTACGAGCAGTACTTC
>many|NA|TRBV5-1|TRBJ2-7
CASSLLADGDEQYF
TGCGCCAGCAGCTTGCTGGCAGATGGGGACGAGCAGTACTTC
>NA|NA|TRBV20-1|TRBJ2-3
CSATLGADTQYF
TGCAGTGCTACCCTAGGGGCAGATACGCAGTATTTT
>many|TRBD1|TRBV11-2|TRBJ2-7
CASSSVRGTGAYEQYF
TGTGCCAGCAGCTCCGTCAGGGGGACAGGGGCCTACGAGCAGTACTTC
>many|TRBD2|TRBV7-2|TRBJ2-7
CASSQSTSGVYEQYF
TGTGCCAGCAGCCAATCGACTAGCGGAGTCTACGAGCAGTACTTC
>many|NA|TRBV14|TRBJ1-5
CASSQADNQPQHF
TGTGCCAGCAGCCAAGCGGATAATCAGCCCCAGCATTTT
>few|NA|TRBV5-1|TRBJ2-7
CASSLGPGGNEQYF
TGCGCCAGCAGCTTGGGGCCCGGGGGCAACGAGCAGTACTTC
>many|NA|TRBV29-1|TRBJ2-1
CSVAPQGGDEQFF
TGCAGCGTTGCCCCTCAGGGTGGGGATGAGCAGTTCTTC
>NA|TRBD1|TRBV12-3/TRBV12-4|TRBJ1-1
CASRRTGGTEAFF
TGTGCCAGCAGACGCACAGGGGGCACTGAAGCTTTCTTT
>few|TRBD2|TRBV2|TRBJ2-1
CASSPSGVGGNEQFF
TGTGCCAGCAGTCCTAGCGGGGTCGGTGGGAATGAGCAGTTCTTC
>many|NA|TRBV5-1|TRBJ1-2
CASSLVDVGVNGYTF
TGCGCCAGCAGCTTGGTCGACGTAGGGGTCAATGGCTACACCTTC
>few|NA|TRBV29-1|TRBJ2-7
CSYGGIRGKQYF
TGCAGCTATGGGGGTATACGGGGTAAGCAGTACTTC
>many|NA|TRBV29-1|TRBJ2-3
CSAPDGPQYF
TGCAGCGCCCCGGACGGGCCGCAGTATTTT
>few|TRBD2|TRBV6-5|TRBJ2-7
CASSYSRASGSHEQYF
TGTGCCAGCAGTTACTCGAGGGCTAGCGGGAGTCATGAGCAGTACTTC
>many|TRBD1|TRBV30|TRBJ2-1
CAWDLGQLYNEQFF
TGTGCCTGGGATTTGGGACAGTTGTACAATGAGCAGTTCTTC
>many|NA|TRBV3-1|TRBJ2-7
CASSQARSYEQYF
TGTGCCAGCAGCCAAGCCAGGTCCTACGAGCAGTACTTC
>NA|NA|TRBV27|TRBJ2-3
CASSPRWGLDTDTQYF
TGTGCCAGCAGTCCACGATGGGGGCTAGACACAGATACGCAGTATTTT